This T cell receptor beta chain derives from a study of shared clonotypes between healthy human individuals. CDR1 and CDR2 from the germline V gene are LGHNA and YNFKEQ. The length of the CDR3 is 15 residues. V was shortened by 0 bases and J by 2 bases, with 10 bases between the two germline ends. This clone was counted only a few times. Data came from immunoSEQ multiplex PCR; TCRdb stores just in-frame clones and leaves some out. The sample includes some 1 million clones, 60% to 80% seen only once; the top ten take roughly 1.5%. The genes are TRBV4-2 and TRBJ1-2; possible D gene TRBD1, 6 bases. Sequenced material: memory CD4+ T cells sorted from blood. Subset indicated: CD45RA-negative fraction. The clonotype was recovered from a young man in good health. CDR3 residues: CASSQDDRRNYGYTF. The CDR3 DNA follows: TGTGCCAGCAGCCAAGACGACAGGAGAAACTATGGCTACACCTTC.